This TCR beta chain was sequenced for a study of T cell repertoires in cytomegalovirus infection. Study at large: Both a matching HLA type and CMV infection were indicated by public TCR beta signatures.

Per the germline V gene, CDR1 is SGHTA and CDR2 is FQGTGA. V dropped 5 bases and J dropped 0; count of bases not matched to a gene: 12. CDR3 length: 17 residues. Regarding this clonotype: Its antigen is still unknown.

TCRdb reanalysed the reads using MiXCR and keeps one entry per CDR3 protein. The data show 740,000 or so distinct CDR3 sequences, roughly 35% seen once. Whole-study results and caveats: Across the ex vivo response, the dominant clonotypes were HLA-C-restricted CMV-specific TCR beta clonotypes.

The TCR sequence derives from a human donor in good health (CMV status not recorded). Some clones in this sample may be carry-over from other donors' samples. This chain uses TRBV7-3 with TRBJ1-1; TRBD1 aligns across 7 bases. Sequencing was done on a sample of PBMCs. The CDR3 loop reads CASSPRPGTVMNTEAFF. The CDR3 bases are TGTGCCAGCAGCCCACGGCCCGGGACAGTCATGAACACTGAAGCTTTCTTT.